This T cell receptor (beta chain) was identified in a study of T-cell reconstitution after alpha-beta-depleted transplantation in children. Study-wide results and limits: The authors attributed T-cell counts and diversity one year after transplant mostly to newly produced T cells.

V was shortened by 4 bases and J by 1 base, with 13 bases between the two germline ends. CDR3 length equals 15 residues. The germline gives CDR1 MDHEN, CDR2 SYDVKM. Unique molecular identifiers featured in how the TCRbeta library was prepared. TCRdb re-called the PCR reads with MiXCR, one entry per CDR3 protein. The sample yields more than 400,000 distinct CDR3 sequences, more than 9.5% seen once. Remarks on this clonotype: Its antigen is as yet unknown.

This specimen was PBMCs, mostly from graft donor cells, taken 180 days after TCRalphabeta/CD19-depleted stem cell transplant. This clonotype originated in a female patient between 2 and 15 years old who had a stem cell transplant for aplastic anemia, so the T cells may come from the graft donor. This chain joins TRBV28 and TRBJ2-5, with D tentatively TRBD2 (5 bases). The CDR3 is CASSSRAVGQETQYF. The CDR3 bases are TGTGCCAGCAGTTCCCGAGCGGTGGGCCAAGAGACCCAGTACTTC.